A single sample gave rise to the 4 T cell receptor beta chains below, sequenced in a study of cytomegalovirus exposure and HLA in healthy donors. The method was immunoSEQ multiplex PCR; TCRdb's version includes in-frame clones alone and lacks a portion of them. This sample has about 360,000 clones, with 80% to 90% found just once. Specimen: PBMCs. These receptors came from a woman aged 18-29 years in good health and CMV-seronegative.

The chain joins TRBV6-1 to TRBJ1-2; D gene uncertain. This CDR3 has 14 amino acids. Trimming took off 10 bases at V and 2 bases at J, with 17 bases between the two ends. Germline V gives CDR1 MNHNS, CDR2 SASEGT. The CDR3 here is CATTPGRSNYGYTF. For the CDR3, the DNA is TGTGCCACCACGCCGGGAAGGTCGAACTATGGCTACACCTTC.

This clone was seen a few times. This chain connects TRBV7-9 to TRBJ1-2; the D is unclear. This CDR3 contains 13 residues. Germline V lookup: CDR1 SEHNR, CDR2 FQNEAQ (reference sequence). The V and J ends lost 6 bases and 4 bases respectively, with 12 bases between them. The CDR3 loop reads CASSLADFYGYTF. The DNA for the CDR3 is TGTGCCAGCAGTCTCGCGGACTTCTATGGCTACACCTTC.

This clone appeared once. The chain carries TRBV19 and TRBJ1-5, with D possibly being TRBD1 (5 bases). Germline V gene sequence: CDR1 LNHDA, CDR2 SQIVND (reference sequence). This CDR3 region has 15 residues. V was clipped by 1 base and J by 6 bases, with 13 bases between them. CDR3 amino acids: CASSIGPTGGQPQHF. As DNA, the CDR3 is TGTGCCAGTAGTATAGGACCGACCGGGGGTCAGCCCCAGCATTTT. The full variable domain, its missing parts supplied by reference TRBV19 and TRBJ1-5, is DGGITQSPKYLFRKEGQNVTLSCEQNLNHDAMYWYRQDPGQGLRLIYYSQIVNDFQKGDIAEGYSVSREKKESFPLTVTSAQKNPTAFYLCASSIGPTGGQPQHFGDGTRLSIL.

This clone was seen once. The chain joins TRBV7-2 to TRBJ2-1; 11 bases fit TRBD2. V gave up 5 bases and J gave up 3 bases; unmatched junction bases: 3. CDR1 is SGHTA and CDR2 is FQGNSA in the germline V gene. CDR3 length equals 15 residues. The DNA of the CDR3 is TGTGCCAGCAGCCCCGGGACTAGCGGCTACAATGAGCAGTTCTTC. Its protein product is CASSPGTSGYNEQFF.